This T cell receptor beta chain was sequenced during a study of blood T cell repertoires in COVID-19. Study in general: From the United States, Italy and Spain came samples of acute and convalescent COVID-19.

Profiling relied on immunoSEQ multiplex PCR, and the TCRdb table lists in-frame clones only, not all of them. Here the sample spans about 260,000 clones, around 86% being singletons. The sequence was obtained from a human donor in a cohort sampled during active COVID-19. Input material: peripheral blood.

The CDR3: CASSPGGLGPQHF. In nucleotides, the CDR3 is TGTGCCAGCAGCCCAGGGGGTCTTGGGCCCCAGCATTTT. The chain links TRBV28 to TRBJ1-5; 7 positions agree with TRBD1. The CDR3 extends over 13 amino acids. After removal of 6 bases from V and 9 bases from J, the junction contained 8 bases not matched to a gene. In germline, CDR1 is MDHEN, CDR2 SYDVKM.